These 5 T cell receptor beta chains originate from one sample sequenced in a study of shared clonotypes between healthy human individuals. Naive-designated CD8 cells lacked CD45RO, were positively enriched for CCR7, and omitted terminally differentiated effector memory CD45RA+ cells. Method: immunoSEQ multiplex PCR; TCRdb's copy keeps in-frame clones and lacks some. The sample includes 550,000 to 600,000 clones, roughly 98% of them seen just once. The source material was naive CD8+ T cells sorted from blood. Receptors originate from a man aged 25-40 years in good health.

V is TRBV18 and J is TRBJ2-7, with D perhaps matching TRBD1 (6 bases). Germline values: CDR1 KGHSH, CDR2 LQKENI. CDR3 length: 15 amino acids. V was clipped by 5 bases and J by 0 bases, with 14 bases between them. CDR3 loop: CASSDPGTPSYEQYF. Here the CDR3 DNA reads TGTGCCAGCTCAGACCCCGGGACACCCTCCTACGAGCAGTACTTC.

The J gene is TRBJ2-1, the V gene TRBV28; the match to TRBD2 covers 10 bases. After removal of 2 bases from V and 6 bases from J, the junction contained 1 base not matched to a gene. This CDR3 spans 14 amino acids. Per the germline V gene, CDR1 is MDHEN and CDR2 is SYDVKM. This CDR3 is CASSLLAGVNEQFF. CDR3 DNA: TGTGCCAGCAGTTTACTAGCGGGAGTCAATGAGCAGTTCTTC.

A remark on this clone: Distinct nucleotide sequences in the sample also encode this CDR3. The J gene is TRBJ2-5, the V gene TRBV7-9; D gene unclear. CDR3 length: 14 amino acids. The V end was cut by 1 base, the J end by 2 bases, with 8 bases between. Germline V CDR1 and CDR2: SEHNR, FQNEAQ (reference sequence). The DNA for the CDR3 is TGTGCCAGCAGCTTAGTTGGAGCGCAAGAGACCCAGTACTTC. Protein sequence: CASSLVGAQETQYF.

The genes are TRBV7-3 and TRBJ2-1; D is unclear. V shed 5 bases and J shed 4 bases, with 9 bases lying between them. From germline, CDR1 is SGHTA and CDR2 FQGTGA. The CDR3 spans 13 residues. The CDR3, as DNA: TGTGCCAGCAGCCCCTCCGCGTACAATGAGCAGTTCTTC. Encoded protein: CASSPSAYNEQFF.

J is TRBJ2-2 and V is TRBV27; 9 nucleotides agree with TRBD2. CDR1 is MNHEY and CDR2 is SMNVEV in the germline V gene (reference sequence). Trimming at V came to 2 bases and at J to 7 bases, leaving 8 bases not matched to a gene. The CDR3 is 16 amino acids. Written as DNA, the CDR3 is TGTGCCAGCAGTTTAATAGCGGGAGAGTATGTCGGGGAGCTGTTTTTT. It encodes CASSLIAGEYVGELFF.